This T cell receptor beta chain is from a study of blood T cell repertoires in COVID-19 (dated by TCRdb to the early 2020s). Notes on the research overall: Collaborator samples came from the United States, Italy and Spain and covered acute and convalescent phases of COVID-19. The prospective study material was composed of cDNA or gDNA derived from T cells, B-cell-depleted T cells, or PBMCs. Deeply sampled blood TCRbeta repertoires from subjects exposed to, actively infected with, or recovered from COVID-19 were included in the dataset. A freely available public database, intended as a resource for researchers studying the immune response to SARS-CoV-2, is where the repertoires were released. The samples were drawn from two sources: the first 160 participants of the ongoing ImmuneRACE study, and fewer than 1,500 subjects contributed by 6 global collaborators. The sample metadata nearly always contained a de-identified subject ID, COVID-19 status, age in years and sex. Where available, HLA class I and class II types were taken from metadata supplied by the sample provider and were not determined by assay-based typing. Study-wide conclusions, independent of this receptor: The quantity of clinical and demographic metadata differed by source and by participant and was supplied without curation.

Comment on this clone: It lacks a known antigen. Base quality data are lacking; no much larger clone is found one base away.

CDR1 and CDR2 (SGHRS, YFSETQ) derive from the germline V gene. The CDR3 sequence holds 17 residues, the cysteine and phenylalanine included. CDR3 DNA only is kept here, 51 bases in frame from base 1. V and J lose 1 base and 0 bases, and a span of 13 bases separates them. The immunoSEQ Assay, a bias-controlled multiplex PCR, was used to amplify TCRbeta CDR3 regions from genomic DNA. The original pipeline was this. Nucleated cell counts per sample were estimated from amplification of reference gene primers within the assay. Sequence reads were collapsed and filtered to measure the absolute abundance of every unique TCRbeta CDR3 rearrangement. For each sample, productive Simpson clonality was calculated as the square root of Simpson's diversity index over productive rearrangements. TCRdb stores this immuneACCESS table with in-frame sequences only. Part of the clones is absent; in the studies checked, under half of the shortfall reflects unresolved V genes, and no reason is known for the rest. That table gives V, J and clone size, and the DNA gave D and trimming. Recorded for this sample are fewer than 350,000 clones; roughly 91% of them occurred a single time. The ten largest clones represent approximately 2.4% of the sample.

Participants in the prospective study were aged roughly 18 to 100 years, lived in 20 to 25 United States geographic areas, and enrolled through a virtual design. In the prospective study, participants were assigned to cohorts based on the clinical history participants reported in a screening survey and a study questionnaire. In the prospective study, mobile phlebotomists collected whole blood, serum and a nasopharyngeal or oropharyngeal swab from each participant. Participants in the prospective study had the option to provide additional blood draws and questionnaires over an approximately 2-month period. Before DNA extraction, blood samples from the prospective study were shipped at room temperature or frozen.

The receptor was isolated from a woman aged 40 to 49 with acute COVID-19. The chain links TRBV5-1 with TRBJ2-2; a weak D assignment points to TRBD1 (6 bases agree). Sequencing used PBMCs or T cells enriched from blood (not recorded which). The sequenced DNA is TGCGCCAGCAGCTTGCCAACAGGGCTCTCGAACACCGGGGAGCTGTTTTTT. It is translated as CASSLPTGLSNTGELFF.